This T cell receptor (beta chain) emerged from a study of beta chain features in type 1 diabetes. Trimming took off 7 bases at V and 4 bases at J, with 8 bases between the two ends. The CDR3 spans 11 residues. Germline assignment: CDR1 MNHEY and CDR2 SVGAGI. About this clone itself: Its matching antigen is unknown.

Findings and caveats of the study: High TCR expression in some cells could lead to their over-representation in cDNA sequencing. For patients, the naive, central memory and Treg TCRB repertoires appeared more alike than for healthy donors. TCRB CDR3s were moderately but significantly shorter in Type 1 diabetes patients in all four CD4+ subsets.

Isolated RNA was reverse transcribed in full, so expressed TCRB transcripts were sequenced. Assay used: immunoSEQ multiplex PCR; TCRdb lists only in-frame clones, some missing. The sample includes 600,000 or so clones, around 11% of them seen just once. The chain carries TRBV6-5 and TRBJ2-7, with D uncertain. The receptor's source is a young man with type 1 diabetes. Source material: naive CD4+ T cells from blood. The CDR3 DNA reads as TGTGCCAGCACCGCCGGATACGAGCAGTACTTC. Amino acid sequence: CASTAGYEQYF.